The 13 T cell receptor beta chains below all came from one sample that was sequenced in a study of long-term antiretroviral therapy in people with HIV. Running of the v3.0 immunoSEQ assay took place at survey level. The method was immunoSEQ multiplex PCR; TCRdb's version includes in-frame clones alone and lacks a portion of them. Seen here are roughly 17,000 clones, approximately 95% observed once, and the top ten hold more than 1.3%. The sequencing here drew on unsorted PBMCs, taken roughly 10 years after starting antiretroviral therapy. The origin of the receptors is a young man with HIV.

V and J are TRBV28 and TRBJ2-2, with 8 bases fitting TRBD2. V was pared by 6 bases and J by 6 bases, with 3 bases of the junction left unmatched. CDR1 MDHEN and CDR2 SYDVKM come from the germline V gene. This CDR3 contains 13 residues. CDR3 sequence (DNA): TGTGCCAGCAGGGCGGGGGGATCCGGGGAGCTGTTTTTT. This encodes CASRAGGSGELFF.

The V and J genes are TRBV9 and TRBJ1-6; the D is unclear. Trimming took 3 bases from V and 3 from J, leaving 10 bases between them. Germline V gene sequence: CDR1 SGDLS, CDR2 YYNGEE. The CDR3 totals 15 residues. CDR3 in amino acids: CASSEGRFYNSPLHF. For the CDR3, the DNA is TGTGCCAGCAGCGAAGGACGATTCTATAATTCACCCCTCCACTTT.

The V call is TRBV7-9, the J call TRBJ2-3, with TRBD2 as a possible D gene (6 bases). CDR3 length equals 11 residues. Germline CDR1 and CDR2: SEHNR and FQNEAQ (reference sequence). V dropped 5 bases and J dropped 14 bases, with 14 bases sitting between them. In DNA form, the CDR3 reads TGTGCCAGCAGCCCAGTCCTCGGGGGGTATTTT. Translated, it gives CASSPVLGGYF.

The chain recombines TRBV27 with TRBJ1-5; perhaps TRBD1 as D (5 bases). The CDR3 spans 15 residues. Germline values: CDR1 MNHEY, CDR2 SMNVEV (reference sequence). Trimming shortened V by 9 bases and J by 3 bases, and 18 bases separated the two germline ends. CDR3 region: CASKVLGLNNQPQHF. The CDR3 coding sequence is TGTGCCAGTAAAGTACTGGGGCTGAACAATCAGCCCCAGCATTTT.

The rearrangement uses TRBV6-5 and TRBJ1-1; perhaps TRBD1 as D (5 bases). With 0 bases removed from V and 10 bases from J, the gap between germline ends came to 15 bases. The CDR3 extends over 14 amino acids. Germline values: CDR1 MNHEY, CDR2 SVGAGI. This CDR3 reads CASSYSAGPMAAFF. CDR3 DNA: TGTGCCAGCAGTTACTCGGCGGGACCTATGGCAGCTTTCTTT.

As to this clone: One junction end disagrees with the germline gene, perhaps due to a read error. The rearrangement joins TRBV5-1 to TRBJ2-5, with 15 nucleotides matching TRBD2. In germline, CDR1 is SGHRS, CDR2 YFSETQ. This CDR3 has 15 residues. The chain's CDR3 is CASSLIGLAGGYWNF. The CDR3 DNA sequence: TGCGCCAGCAGCTTAATAGGACTAGCGGGGGGGTATTGGAACTTC. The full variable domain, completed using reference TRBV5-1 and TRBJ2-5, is KAGVTQTPRYLIKTRGQQVTLSCSPISGHRSVSWYQQTPGQGLQFLFEYFSETQRNKGNFPGRFSGRQFSNSRSEMNVSTLELGDSALYLCASSLIGLAGGYWNFGPGTRLLVL.

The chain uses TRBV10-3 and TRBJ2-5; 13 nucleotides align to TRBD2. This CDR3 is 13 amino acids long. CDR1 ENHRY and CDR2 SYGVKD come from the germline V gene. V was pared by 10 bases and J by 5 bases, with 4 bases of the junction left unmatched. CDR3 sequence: CASRTSGGETQYF. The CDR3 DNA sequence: TGTGCCAGCAGGACTAGCGGGGGTGAGACCCAGTACTTC.

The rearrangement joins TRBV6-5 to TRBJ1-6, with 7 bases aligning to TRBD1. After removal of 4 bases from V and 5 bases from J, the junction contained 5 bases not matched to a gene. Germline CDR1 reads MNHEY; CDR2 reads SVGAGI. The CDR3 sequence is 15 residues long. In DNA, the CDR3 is TGTGCCAGCAGTTTCCTTGGGACAGATAATTCACCCCTCCACTTT. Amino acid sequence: CASSFLGTDNSPLHF.

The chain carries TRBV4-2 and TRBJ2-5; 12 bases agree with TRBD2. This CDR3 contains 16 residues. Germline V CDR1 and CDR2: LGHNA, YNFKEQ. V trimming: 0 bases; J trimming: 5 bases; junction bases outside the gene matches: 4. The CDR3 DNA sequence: TGTGCCAGCAGCCAAGAACTAGCGGGGGGAGGGGAGACCCAGTACTTC. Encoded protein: CASSQELAGGGETQYF.

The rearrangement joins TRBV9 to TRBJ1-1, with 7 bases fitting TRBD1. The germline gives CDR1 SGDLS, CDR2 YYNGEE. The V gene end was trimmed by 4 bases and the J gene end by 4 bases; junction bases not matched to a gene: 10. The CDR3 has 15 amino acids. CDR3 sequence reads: CASSHSYRGSTEAFF. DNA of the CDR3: TGTGCCAGCAGCCATAGCTACAGGGGAAGCACTGAAGCTTTCTTT.

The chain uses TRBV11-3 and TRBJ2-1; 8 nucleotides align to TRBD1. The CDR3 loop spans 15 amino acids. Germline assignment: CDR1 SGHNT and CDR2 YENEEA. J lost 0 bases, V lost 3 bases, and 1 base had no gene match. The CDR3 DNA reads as TGTGCCAGCAGCTTGGACAGGGTCTCCTACAATGAGCAGTTCTTC. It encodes CASSLDRVSYNEQFF.

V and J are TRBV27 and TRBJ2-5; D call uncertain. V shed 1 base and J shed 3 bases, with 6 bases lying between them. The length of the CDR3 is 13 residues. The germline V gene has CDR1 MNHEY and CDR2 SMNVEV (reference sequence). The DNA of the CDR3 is TGTGCCAGCAGTTTATTCGGAGAAGAGACCCAGTACTTC. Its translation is CASSLFGEETQYF.

The CDR3 is CASSLYGRGSSEKLFF. The CDR3 region has the DNA TGCGCCAGCAGCTTGTACGGCAGGGGCTCTAGTGAAAAACTGTTTTTT. The chain combines TRBV5-1 with TRBJ1-4; a possible D gene is TRBD1 (6 bases). The CDR3 contains 16 residues. Trimming pared 1 base from V and 7 bases from J, leaving 17 bases between. The V gene's germline CDR1 is SGHRS and CDR2 YFSETQ.